These T cell receptor beta chains were read from a single sample in a study of Tregs in tolerant kidney transplant recipients. Libraries were prepared by immunoSEQ multiplex PCR; TCRdb keeps only in-frame clonotypes and omits some of them. The table includes tens of thousands of clones, 80% to 90% detected once. The sequenced sample was CD4+ T cells from blood. These receptors were collected from a human donor in good health. The CDR3 runs from the conserved cysteine through the conserved F or W. A D gene is named only where the DNA matches it firmly. Where a row states a size, it is once, few, many or the class of an expanded clone; other rows omit it.

d_call j_call v_call clone_size cdr3_length cdr3_nt cdr3_aa
- TRBJ2-4 TRBV11-2 - 16 TGTGCCAGCAGCCGGGCCCGGAACCCAGCCAAAAACATTCAGTACTTC CASSRARNPAKNIQYF
- TRBJ2-1 TRBV19 - 16 TGTGCCAGTAGTCCTCAGGACACGACGGCCTACAATGAGCAGTTCTTC CASSPQDTTAYNEQFF
- TRBJ2-5 TRBV11-3 - 17 TGTGCCAGCAGCTTCCTTAGGGACCTATGGAGCCAAGAGACCCAGTACTTC CASSFLRDLWSQETQYF
- TRBJ1-3 TRBV4-1 - 16 TGCGCCAGCAGCCAATTTCCCGGTGTTTTTCGGGACACCATATATTTT CASSQFPGVFRDTIYF
- TRBJ2-5 TRBV6-5 - 11 TGTGCCAGCAGTTATATGGAGACCCAGTACTTC CASSYMETQYF
- TRBJ2-5 TRBV6-6 many 15 TGTGCCAGCAGTTACGGGGCCAGCGGGCAAGAGACCCAGTACTTC CASSYGASGQETQYF
TRBD2 TRBJ2-5 TRBV19 - 15 TGTGCCAGTAGTAAGGACACCCCGGGGGGGGAGACCCAGTACTTC CASSKDTPGGETQYF
- TRBJ1-2 TRBV4-3 - 16 TGCGCCAGCAGCCAAGAACCAGGGCTTGGGGGCTATGGCTACACCTTC CASSQEPGLGGYGYTF
TRBD1 TRBJ1-4 TRBV18 - 15 TGTGCCAGCTCAAGGACGGGACAGGGTACCGAAAAACTGTTTTTT CASSRTGQGTEKLFF
TRBD1 TRBJ1-3 TRBV7-3 - 11 TGTGCCAGCAGACAGGGGCACACCATATATTTT CASRQGHTIYF
- TRBJ1-6 TRBV6-1 few 15 TGTGCCAGCAGTCCCGTGAGGGCAGGGAATTCACCCCTCCACTTT CASSPVRAGNSPLHF
TRBD1 TRBJ2-3 TRBV4-2 - 16 TGTGCCAGCAGCCAGGGACAGGGTGAGAGCACAGATACGCAGTATTTT CASSQGQGESTDTQYF
TRBD1 TRBJ1-5 TRBV5-6 once 15 TGTGCCAGCCACAACCGGGACAGGGCTGGGCAGCCCCAGCATTTT CASHNRDRAGQPQHF
- TRBJ1-1 TRBV6-6 - 12 TGTGCCAGCAGCCCTAGCACCACTGAAGCTTTCTTT CASSPSTTEAFF
- TRBJ1-5 TRBV5-5 - 15 TGTGCCAGCAGCTTAAGCGCCCAAGTAGGGCAGCCCCAGCATTTT CASSLSAQVGQPQHF
TRBD1 TRBJ1-2 TRBV18 - 13 TGTGCCAGCTCACCAATAGACAGGGGCGGCTACACCTTC CASSPIDRGGYTF
- TRBJ1-2 TRBV19 - 12 TGTGCCAGTAGCCTTGCCGCACGGGGCTACACCTTC CASSLAARGYTF
TRBD1 TRBJ2-3 TRBV9 once 14 TGTGCCAGCAGCAGGGACAGGGGGACAGATACGCAGTATTTT CASSRDRGTDTQYF
- TRBJ1-5 TRBV30 - 13 TGTGCCTGGAGTGTACTGAGAGGAGGACCCCAGCATTTT CAWSVLRGGPQHF
TRBD2 TRBJ2-7 TRBV5-6 - 15 TGTGCCAGCAGCAAACCAACGGGACTAGCGTACGAGCAGTACTTC CASSKPTGLAYEQYF
TRBD1 TRBJ2-7 TRBV5-6 - 15 TGTGCCAGCAGCCCTGAGGACAGGGCATCCTACGAGCAGTACTTC CASSPEDRASYEQYF
- TRBJ2-5 TRBV5-6 - 13 TGTGCCAGCAGCTTTACGGGGGAAGAGACCCAGTACTTC CASSFTGEETQYF
- TRBJ1-5 TRBV30 - 16 TGTGCCTGGAGTGTCGTAGGACACCGACCCAATCAGCCCCAGCATTTT CAWSVVGHRPNQPQHF
TRBD1 TRBJ1-3 TRBV19 few 13 TGTGCCAGCCAGGGGGCCGTTGGAAACACCATATATTTT CASQGAVGNTIYF
TRBD2 TRBJ2-3 TRBV5-1 - 15 TGCGCCAGCAGCCGAACTAGCGGGGCCACAGATACGCAGTATTTT CASSRTSGATDTQYF
- TRBJ2-7 TRBV11-2 - 15 TGTGCCAGCAGCTTTTCGACAGATCAATCCTACGAGCAGTACTTC CASSFSTDQSYEQYF
- TRBJ2-5 TRBV29-1 - 13 TGCAGCGTTGAAGATCTTAGGCGGGAGACCCAGTACTTC CSVEDLRRETQYF
- TRBJ1-6 TRBV21-1 - 16 TGTGCCAGCAGCTTACGGACAGGGGGAGATAATTCACCCCTCCACTTT CASSLRTGGDNSPLHF
- TRBJ2-3 TRBV21-1 - 18 TGTGCCAGCAGCAAAGCTCGATGGCCCCCAACTTCGACAGATACGCAGTATTTT CASSKARWPPTSTDTQYF
- TRBJ2-7 TRBV7-3 - 15 TGTGCCAGCAGCTGGGGGTCCCGCCTCTCCTACGAGCAGTACTTC CASSWGSRLSYEQYF
- TRBJ2-3 TRBV7-2 few 17 TGTGCCAGCAGCTTTCCGGCTAACAGGGCTCCCACAGATACGCAGTATTTT CASSFPANRAPTDTQYF
- TRBJ1-3 TRBV28 many 14 TGTGCCAGCACCATCAGGGTAGGAGGAAACACCATATATTTT CASTIRVGGNTIYF
TRBD1 TRBJ1-2 TRBV7-9 - 13 TGTGCCAGCAGCTTAATGGAACGCGGGACAGATTATTTC CASSLMERGTDYF
- TRBJ2-7 TRBV6-5 - 11 TGTGCCAGCAGATCATCCTACGAGCAGTACTTC CASRSSYEQYF
- TRBJ1-3 TRBV5-1 - 15 TGCGCCAGCAGCTGGGACACTTACTCTGGAAACACCATATATTTT CASSWDTYSGNTIYF
- TRBJ1-1 TRBV5-1 - 15 TGCGCCAGCAGCTTGGAGGAGGCAGGGAGCACTGAAGCTTTCTTT CASSLEEAGSTEAFF
- TRBJ1-1 TRBV11-3 medium-sized 13 TGTGCCAGCAGCTTATTCGGGGATACTGAAGCTTTCTTT CASSLFGDTEAFF
- TRBJ2-3 TRBV29-1 - 14 TGCAGCGCCACCGACACGACGAGCACAGATACGCAGTATTTT CSATDTTSTDTQYF
- TRBJ1-2 TRBV19 - 16 TGTGCCAGTAGTATGGGCCCGCTGGGGGGCCGTAGGGGCTACACCTTC CASSMGPLGGRRGYTF
- TRBJ1-1 TRBV7-9 medium-sized 13 TGTGCCAGCACCCTGGACGGGAACACTGAAGCTTTCTTT CASTLDGNTEAFF
- TRBJ1-3 TRBV11-3 - 15 TGTGCCAGCAGCTCGGGACGGGCGAGAAGGAACACCATATATTTT CASSSGRARRNTIYF
- TRBJ2-5 TRBV18 once 13 TGTGCCAGCTCACCAGGGCTGGTCGAGACCCAGTACTTC CASSPGLVETQYF
- TRBJ1-3 TRBV25-1 - 16 TGTGCCAGCAGTGAAGGGGGGGGCGACTCTGGAAACACCATATATTTT CASSEGGGDSGNTIYF
TRBD2 TRBJ2-5 TRBV12-5 once 16 TGTGCTAGTGGTTCCCCTAGCGGGAGGGCCGTTGAGACCCAGTACTTC CASGSPSGRAVETQYF
- TRBJ2-1 TRBV5-1 - 16 TGCGCCAGCAGGAAAGCGGGCGCCCAGCGGTACAATGAGCAGTTCTTC CASRKAGAQRYNEQFF
- TRBJ2-1 TRBV11-3 - 14 TGTGCCAGCAGCTTGGACTCCTCCTACAATGAGCAGTTCTTC CASSLDSSYNEQFF
- TRBJ1-2 TRBV27 - 14 TGTGCCAGCTCCCGGGGGGGTGCTAACTATGGCTACACCTTC CASSRGGANYGYTF
- TRBJ1-6 TRBV6-6 - 16 TGTGCCAGCAGTACGGGTGGTGGGGGCATAGATTCACCCCTCCACTTT CASSTGGGGIDSPLHF
- TRBJ1-4 TRBV5-1 - 14 TGCGCCAGCAGCGCCCAGGGAGCAAGCGAAAAACTGTTTTTT CASSAQGASEKLFF